The 14 T cell receptor beta chains below come from one sample, sequenced in a study of regulatory T cells in long-lasting Graves disease. Time point described: newly diagnosed GD, antithyroid drugs for less than 3 months. PBMCs provided the RNA from which the TCR library was made. The authors built TCR beta libraries using iRepertoire HTBI primers and Arm-PCR of CDR3 regions. TCRdb re-analysed the multiplex PCR reads in MiXCR, keeping a single row per CDR3 protein. The table has hundreds of thousands of distinct CDR3 sequences, roughly 16% seen once; the top ten hold over 20%. The material was peripheral blood mononuclear cells (PBMCs), obtained at new diagnosis, from a patient treated with antithyroid drugs. The receptors come from a female donor with Graves disease.

The genes are TRBV7-2 and TRBJ2-1; D is undetermined. Germline V gives CDR1 SGHTA, CDR2 FQGNSA. V lost 10 bases and J 6 bases, leaving 16 bases between the germline ends. The CDR3 runs to 13 residues. CDR3 sequence (DNA): TGTGCCACCATGACCGGGCCCCTCAATGAGCAGTTCTTC. It codes for CATMTGPLNEQFF.

As concerns this clonotype: A read error may explain this, as a much larger clone is one base away. The chain links TRBV7-2 to TRBJ1-2; 7 bases are shared with TRBD1. The CDR3 has 15 residues. Germline V gene lookup returns CDR1 SGHTA and CDR2 FQGNSA. The CDR3 sequence is CACSSSRDRRYGYTF. Here the CDR3 DNA reads TGTGCCTGCAGCTCGTCTCGGGACAGACGCTATGGCTACACCTTC.

This clonotype was counted at least ten times. The chain employs TRBV11-2 and TRBJ1-6; D unclear. CDR1 is SGHAT and CDR2 is FQNNGV in the germline V gene. The V end lost 1 base, the J end lost 4 bases, and 14 bases lay between the germline ends. The CDR3 covers 17 residues. For the CDR3, the DNA is TGTGCCAGCAGCTTAGTAGGGAAATTTGGATATAATTCACCCCTCCACTTT. Protein sequence: CASSLVGKFGYNSPLHF.

This clonotype showed up many times. In nucleotides, the CDR3 is TGTGCCAGCAGAGGGGGGGCCTTCAGGTCGAACACTGAAGCTTTCTTT. It codes for CASRGGAFRSNTEAFF. The rearrangement uses TRBV2 and TRBJ1-1; tentatively, D is TRBD1 (6 bases). The CDR3 loop spans 16 amino acids. V was shortened by 6 bases and J by 1 base, with 18 bases between the two germline ends. CDR1 SNHLY and CDR2 FYNNEI come from the germline V gene.

This rearrangement joins TRBV7-6 to TRBJ1-3, with D perhaps TRBD1 (5 bases). The germline gives CDR1 SGHVS, CDR2 FNYEAQ. This CDR3 comprises 16 residues. V lost 5 bases and J 0 bases, leaving 14 bases between the germline ends. The CDR3 reads CASSPRGGASGNTIYF. CDR3 coding DNA: TGTGCCAGCAGCCCCCGTGGAGGGGCCTCTGGAAACACCATATATTTT.

This clonotype was counted ten times or more. The rearrangement uses TRBV9 and TRBJ2-5, with TRBD2 identical over 9 bases. The V and J ends lost 3 bases and 4 bases, in that order; junction bases with no gene match: 10. Germline V gives CDR1 SGDLS, CDR2 YYNGEE. The CDR3 extends over 16 amino acids. CDR3 bases: TGTGCCAGCAGCGGGGCGGGGGGGCCGTTCGGAGAGACCCAGTACTTC. Amino acids: CASSGAGGPFGETQYF.

This clonotype appeared many times. This chain connects TRBV30 to TRBJ2-5; no reliable D call. CDR3 size: 11 residues. Trimming left V 0 bases short and J 5 bases short, with 4 bases between. Germline V lookup: CDR1 GTSNPN, CDR2 SVGIG (reference sequence). CDR3 sequence reads: CAWSVRETQYF. The CDR3, as DNA: TGTGCCTGGAGTGTGAGGGAGACCCAGTACTTC.

The sample holds a few counts of this clonotype. The chain employs TRBV6-1 and TRBJ2-2; the D is unclear. Germline CDR1 reads MNHNS; CDR2 reads SASEGT. This CDR3 region has 15 residues. V shed 8 bases and J shed 1 base, with 14 bases lying between them. DNA of the CDR3: TGTGCCAGCTTAAGTTTTGCAGGGAACACCGGGGAGCTGTTTTTT. Its translation is CASLSFAGNTGELFF.

This clonotype was seen repeatedly, ten times or more. V and J are TRBV6-1 and TRBJ1-1, with TRBD1 matching 8 bases. Germline V lookup: CDR1 MNHNS, CDR2 SASEGT. The CDR3 consists of 13 residues. J was trimmed by 12 bases and V by 6 bases; bases with no gene match: 12. The CDR3 bases are TGTGCCAGCAGGATCGGACAGGGTGGCGATCCTTTCTTT. It codes for CASRIGQGGDPFF.

A note on this clonotype: Compared with germline, one end of the junction differs, possibly owing to a read error. V is TRBV7-7 and J is TRBJ2-7; TRBD1 aligns across 11 bases. Germline V gene sequence: CDR1 SSHAT, CDR2 FNYEAQ (reference sequence). This CDR3 is built from 14 residues. DNA of the CDR3: TGTGCTAGCAGCGAAGGACAGGGGGCGCGGGAGCAGTACTTC. Translated, it gives CASSEGQGAREQYF.

This clonotype has at least ten counts. The V gene is TRBV12-3 or TRBV12-4, the J gene TRBJ2-2; perhaps D is TRBD1 or TRBD2 (5 bases each). This CDR3 contains 15 residues. The V gene lost 2 bases and the J gene lost 1 base, with 8 bases spanning the gap. The CDR3, as DNA: TGTGCCAGCAGTTTAAGGGACGGGAACACCGGGGAGCTGTTTTTT. Translated: CASSLRDGNTGELFF.

In this sample, this clonotype turned up a few times. The chain's CDR3 is CASSPTSGREGHEQFF. CDR3 in DNA: TGTGCCAGCAGCCCAACTAGCGGGAGGGAGGGACATGAGCAGTTCTTC. The chain employs TRBV11-3 and TRBJ2-1; 13 nucleotides match TRBD2. V was clipped by 5 bases and J by 8 bases; unmatched bases: 9. The germline gives CDR1 SGHNT, CDR2 YENEEA. This CDR3 region has 16 residues.

This clonotype has a handful of counts. J is TRBJ2-4 and V is TRBV12-5; TRBD2 is a possible D gene (7 bases). V lost 1 base to trimming and J lost 8 bases, with 21 bases between them. Germline assignment: CDR1 LGHNT and CDR2 FRNRAP. CDR3 length: 17 residues. CDR3: CASGLDGGGAASDIQYF. In DNA form, the CDR3 reads TGTGCTAGTGGTTTGGATGGGGGGGGGGCGGCTTCTGACATTCAGTACTTC.

The table lists this clonotype with a few counts. The chain couples TRBV19 to TRBJ1-5; no definite D call. Germline V gene data show CDR1 as LNHDA and CDR2 as SQIVND (reference sequence). The CDR3 spans 14 residues. V lost 0 bases, J lost 6 bases, and 9 bases lay in between. This CDR3 reads CASSIEGSGQPQHF. The CDR3 nucleotides are TGTGCCAGTAGTATAGAGGGGAGCGGTCAGCCCCAGCATTTT.